These 8 T cell receptor beta chains were all obtained from the same sample, sequenced in a study of Ad26.COV2.S vaccination and SARS-CoV-2 variants. Clones were read by immunoSEQ multiplex PCR, and TCRdb kept only the in-frame ones, dropping some. The sample records about 500,000 clones, about 89% being singletons. Treatment: some 19 received Ad26.COV2.S at low or high dose, single or two shots; about 5 received placebo; per-sample allocation not given. Sampling happened 63 days after the first vaccine or placebo injection. This sample comprised peripheral blood, obtained in a trial of Ad26.COV2.S vaccine versus placebo. The source of these receptors is a person aged 18-65 years who received the Ad26.COV2.S COVID-19 vaccine or a placebo.

This clone has just one count. In DNA form, the CDR3 reads TGTGCCAGCAGCTTAGCTGCGCCGAGCAATGAGCAGTTCTTC. Amino acid sequence: CASSLAAPSNEQFF. The chain links TRBV7-9 to TRBJ2-1; D gene ambiguous. Trimming removed 0 bases from V and 6 bases from J, with 9 bases in between. The CDR3 covers 14 residues. Germline V lookup: CDR1 SEHNR, CDR2 FQNEAQ (reference sequence).

This chain connects TRBV9 to TRBJ1-1, with D possibly TRBD1 on 6 matching bases. The CDR3 is 16 residues long. Germline-derived CDR1 and CDR2 are SGDLS and YYNGEE. V lost 0 bases and J 4 bases, leaving 16 bases between the germline ends. CDR3 amino acids: CASSVGGGGAGTEAFF. The CDR3 nucleotides read TGTGCCAGCAGCGTAGGTGGGGGGGGCGCGGGCACTGAAGCTTTCTTT.

The DNA of the CDR3 is TGTGCCTGGAGTGTACCGTCCATCGGGGGCCATGGCTACACCTTC. Protein: CAWSVPSIGGHGYTF. The V and J genes are TRBV30 and TRBJ1-2; TRBD1 might be the D (6 bases). V lost 0 bases and J lost 6, with 17 bases in between. CDR1 is GTSNPN and CDR2 is SVGIG in the germline V gene (reference sequence). The CDR3 is 15 residues long.

The rearrangement uses TRBV21-1 and TRBJ1-3. TRBV21-1 is a recognized pseudogene. This CDR3 is built from 16 residues. CDR3 sequence reads: CASSNGKRGSGNTIYF. DNA for the CDR3: TGTGCCAGCAGCAATGGGAAGAGGGGATCCGGAAACACCATATATTTT.

The chain employs TRBV18 and TRBJ1-1; D is uncertain. With 2 bases removed from V and 3 bases from J, the gap between germline ends came to 7 bases. The CDR3 is 13 residues long. Germline V gives CDR1 KGHSH, CDR2 LQKENI. The CDR3, as DNA: TGTGCCAGCTCACCAGCCGATTACACTGAAGCTTTCTTT. As protein: CASSPADYTEAFF.

The V call is TRBV9, the J call TRBJ2-2, with 13 bases lining up with TRBD2. The V and J ends lost 7 bases and 13 bases, in that order; junction bases with no gene match: 10. CDR1 and CDR2 (germline): SGDLS, YYNGEE. The CDR3 sequence is 14 residues long. The CDR3 DNA follows: TGTGCCAGCGGACTAGCGGGAGATAGTGGAAGGCTGTTTTTT. Protein sequence: CASGLAGDSGRLFF.

Only a few counts were recorded for this clone. The CDR3, as DNA: TGTGCCAGCAGTCACCTAGGGGGGCCCACAGATACGCAGTATTTT. It specifies CASSHLGGPTDTQYF. The rearrangement uses TRBV6-5 and TRBJ2-3; D might be TRBD1 or TRBD2, each matching 6 bases. Trimming pared 5 bases from V and 2 bases from J, leaving 14 bases between. The germline CDR1 and CDR2 sequences are MNHEY and SVGAGI. This CDR3 spans 15 amino acids.

This clone appeared a few times. The V and J genes are TRBV30 and TRBJ1-2, with D hard to call. The CDR3 is made up of 12 amino acids. Trimming shortened V by 6 bases and J by 7 bases, and 15 bases separated the two germline ends. CDR1 is GTSNPN and CDR2 is SVGIG in the germline V gene (reference sequence). The CDR3 nucleotides read TGTGCCTGCCGTACGGTCGTCGGTGGCTACACCTTC. Protein: CACRTVVGGYTF.